A single sample is the source of the 10 T cell receptor beta chains below, sequenced in a study of T cell repertoires in cytomegalovirus infection. TCRdb recomputed calls from the reads with MiXCR, one row per CDR3 protein. The profile shows approximately 750,000 distinct CDR3 sequences, about 40% of them singletons. The specimen sequenced was PBMCs. These receptors all stem from a human donor in good health (CMV status not recorded). Some clones in this sample may be carry-over from other donors' samples.

The chain carries TRBV20-1 and TRBJ1-1, with 10 bases matching TRBD1. This CDR3 region has 12 residues. Germline V gene lookup returns CDR1 DFQATT and CDR2 SNEGSKA (reference sequence). The V segment lost 1 base and the J segment 8 bases; nucleotides outside the gene matches: 1. CDR3 protein: CSARGGQGEAFF. CDR3 in DNA: TGCAGTGCTAGAGGGGGACAGGGGGAAGCTTTCTTT.

The V call is TRBV28, the J call TRBJ1-5; perhaps TRBD1 as D (5 bases). This CDR3 has 14 amino acids. Germline loops: CDR1 MDHEN, CDR2 SYDVKM. V gave up 4 bases and J gave up 7 bases, with 14 bases separating them. The CDR3 nucleotides are TGTGCCAGCAGTTATCCCCGGGGCGGGCAGCCCCAGCATTTT. Translating it yields CASSYPRGGQPQHF.

This clonotype was recorded only once. A much larger clone lies a single base off, so this may be a read error. This rearrangement joins TRBV7-2 to TRBJ2-6; no reliable D call. The CDR3 has 15 residues. Germline lookup yields CDR1 SGHTA and CDR2 FQGNSA. The CDR3 DNA is TGTGCCAGCAGCTTAGTACGCTCTGGGTCCAACGTCCTGACTTTC. Its translation is CASSLVRSGSNVLTF.

This clonotype was seen a single time. A much larger clone differs from this one at a single base, so this may be a read error. A read error is likely, as this CDR3 ends without the conserved phenylalanine or tryptophan. Here the CDR3 DNA reads TGTGCCATCAGTGAGACAGGGGGGTCCGGCGAGCAGTACTTA. The encoded protein is CAISETGGSGEQYL. This rearrangement joins TRBV10-3 to TRBJ2-7, with 8 bases matching TRBD1. CDR3 length equals 14 residues. Looked up from germline, CDR1 is ENHRY and CDR2 is SYGVKD. The V segment lost 2 bases and the J segment 6 bases; nucleotides outside the gene matches: 6.

The chain links TRBV7-6 to TRBJ2-7; 7 bases map to TRBD1. Germline V gene data show CDR1 as SGHVS and CDR2 as FNYEAQ. The CDR3 length is 17 residues. The ends lost 5 bases at V and 0 bases at J; junction bases unmatched: 13. DNA of the CDR3: TGTGCCAGCAGCCCCAACCGACAGGGCTTACTCTCCTACGAGCAGTACTTC. Protein: CASSPNRQGLLSYEQYF.

CDR3 DNA: TGTGCCAGCAGTTTAAGCTGGGACGAGCAGTACTTC. Encoded protein: CASSLSWDEQYF. The chain joins TRBV12-3 or TRBV12-4 to TRBJ2-7; the D is unclear. The germline V and J ends were trimmed by 2 bases and 5 bases, with 7 bases remaining between them. CDR3 length: 12 residues.

The chain recombines TRBV20-1 with TRBJ1-2; D call uncertain. Germline V CDR1 and CDR2: DFQATT, SNEGSKA (reference sequence). The germline V and J ends were trimmed by 3 bases and 8 bases, with 4 bases remaining between them. This CDR3 has 9 residues. The CDR3 DNA sequence: TGCAGTGCTAGCCTGGGCTACACCTTC. Translating gives CSASLGYTF.

This clonotype was counted many times. The J gene is TRBJ2-3, the V gene TRBV7-3; a weak D match, TRBD1 (5 bases). Trimming cost V 5 bases and J 0 bases, with 21 bases left between them. This CDR3 is 18 amino acids long. The germline V gene has CDR1 SGHTA and CDR2 FQGTGA. Here the CDR3 DNA reads TGTGCCAGCAGCGATATGAGAGCGAGCAGGGCGAGCACAGATACGCAGTATTTT. This sequence encodes CASSDMRASRASTDTQYF.

The CDR3 region has the DNA TGTGCCAGCAGCACGCCCGAAACAGGGGAGACCCAGTACTTC. This codes for CASSTPETGETQYF. This sequence joins TRBV7-8 and TRBJ2-5, with a weak D call TRBD1 (6 bases). Germline-derived CDR1 and CDR2 are SGHVS and FQNEAQ. V lost 5 bases and J lost 5, with 15 bases in between. The CDR3 is 14 residues long.

This clonotype was counted only a few times. The chain combines TRBV7-9 with TRBJ2-3, with 7 bases matching TRBD1. Germline CDR1 and CDR2: SEHNR and FQNEAQ (reference sequence). The CDR3 runs 14 residues. The J segment lost 6 bases and the V segment lost 2 bases, leaving 5 bases of the junction unmatched. CDR3 protein: CASSLSRQGDTQYF. In DNA form, the CDR3 reads TGTGCCAGCAGCTTAAGTCGACAGGGTGATACGCAGTATTTT.